A selection of T cell receptor beta chains follows, all from one sample in a study of regulatory T cells in long-lasting Graves disease. MiXCR was run by TCRdb on the multiplex PCR reads, yielding one entry per CDR3 protein. The sample holds over 350,000 distinct CDR3 sequences, 12% to 15% seen once. These records were also assigned to another study, of T cells in Graves' hyperthyroidism and ophthalmopathy.

Sequenced material: peripheral blood mononuclear cells (PBMCs), taken at new diagnosis, from a patient treated with antithyroid drugs. The source is a woman aged 50 to 60 with Graves disease. Each CDR3 is given with its conserved first and last residue. A D gene is named only where the DNA matches it firmly. Rows may omit the clone size; those that give it use once, few, many or a size class.

NA,TRBV28,many,TRBJ1-4,TGTGCCAGCAGTTTATTAGGGGTAAATGAAAAACTGTTTTTT,CASSLLGVNEKLFF
NA,TRBV28,many,TRBJ1-5,TGTGCCAGCAGCATCGAACGGCAGCCCCAGCATTTT,CASSIERQPQHF
NA,TRBV14,many,TRBJ1-5,TGTGCCAGCAGCACAAACCGGGACTATCGAAATCAGCCCCAGCATTTT,CASSTNRDYRNQPQHF
TRBD1,TRBV3-1,few,TRBJ1-1,TGTGCCAGCAGCCAAGATCCGTCGACAGGGGGAGCTTTCTTT,CASSQDPSTGGAFF
NA,TRBV10-3,few,TRBJ2-3,TGTGCCATCAGCCCGGCGACCAAGAGCACAGATACGCAGTATTTT,CAISPATKSTDTQYF
TRBD1,TRBV29-1,NA,TRBJ2-2,TGCAGCGTTGACGTCGGGACAGCTAACACCGGGGAGCTGTTTTTT,CSVDVGTANTGELFF
TRBD1,TRBV5-1,NA,TRBJ1-4,TGCGCCAGCAGCTTAACATCCGGGACAGGGATTGAAAAACTGTTTTTT,CASSLTSGTGIEKLFF
TRBD1,TRBV6-1,many,TRBJ1-5,TGTGCCAGCAGCTCCGGGACAGGCTACAATCAGCCCCAGCATTTT,CASSSGTGYNQPQHF
NA,TRBV11-2,NA,TRBJ2-1,TGTGCCAGCAGCCCCCCCACTGGAGCCTACAATGAGCAGTTCTTC,CASSPPTGAYNEQFF
NA,TRBV6-1,many,TRBJ2-5,TGTGCCAGCAGTGAACCCACGGGGACCCAGTACTTC,CASSEPTGTQYF